This T cell receptor (beta chain) was observed in a study of CD8 T cells in Susac syndrome. This clonotype was seen only once. V gave up 1 base and J gave up 2 bases, with 10 bases separating them. The CDR3 spans 15 residues. Random hexamers were used to reverse transcribe an amount of roughly 0.45 to 1 ug RNA. TCRdb analysed the immunoSEQ multiplex PCR reads with MiXCR anew, one entry per CDR3 protein. The sample has some 190,000 distinct CDR3 sequences, about 95% seen once. The V call is TRBV12-3 or TRBV12-4, the J call TRBJ2-3; D is perhaps TRBD1 or TRBD2 (6 bases each). The clonotype comes from a human donor in good health. The specimen was CD4+ T cells from PBMCs. The CDR3 bases are TGTGCCAGCAGTTTAGGCGGGACAACCACAGATACGCAGTATTTT. The encoded protein is CASSLGGTTTDTQYF.